The 31 T cell receptor beta chains below were found in one sample sequenced in a study of cytomegalovirus exposure and HLA in healthy donors (dated by TCRdb to the late 2010s). The library was prepared using the immunoSEQ multiplex PCR assay. For the multiplex PCR, a mixture combining 60 forward primers for TCR Vbeta segments and 13 reverse primers for TCR Jbeta segments was used. The table was pulled from immuneACCESS by TCRdb, which kept in-frame rearrangements only. Such tables lose some clones; where checked, under half of the loss comes from unresolved V genes, and the rest has no known cause. This sample lists about 180,000 clones; 75% to 85% were detected once. The ten largest clones add up to around 1.2% of the sample. Sequencing was done on a sample of PBMCs. The origin of the receptors is a girl aged 2-10 years in good health and CMV-seropositive.

This sequence joins TRBV2 and TRBJ1-1; no clear D gene. V lost 2 bases to trimming and J lost 1 base, with 5 bases between them. The CDR3 has 13 residues. Germline CDR1 is SNHLY and CDR2 is FYNNEI. The CDR3 reads CASSERENTEAFF. The CDR3 DNA follows: TGTGCCAGCAGTGAACGGGAGAACACTGAAGCTTTCTTT.

This chain connects TRBV5-1 to TRBJ1-1; 8 bases agree with TRBD1. Trimming cost V 4 bases and J 6 bases; bases outside gene matches: 8. This CDR3 comprises 14 residues. The germline CDR1 and CDR2 sequences are SGHRS and YFSETQ. CDR3 in DNA: TGCGCCAGCAGCCAGGACAGGGAATTGTCTGAAGCTTTCTTT. Encoded protein: CASSQDRELSEAFF.

The chain has TRBV5-4 and TRBJ2-2; no reliable D call. The CDR3 length is 14 residues. The V and J ends lost 0 bases and 3 bases respectively, with 6 bases between them. Germline CDR1 and CDR2: SGHNT and YYREEE (reference sequence). DNA of the CDR3: TGTGCCAGCAGCTTGGCCCCCGACACCGGGGAGCTGTTTTTT. This encodes CASSLAPDTGELFF.

This chain uses TRBV30 with TRBJ2-7, with TRBD1 matching over 9 bases. V shed 3 bases and J 3 bases; nucleotides not matched to a gene: 3. The CDR3 runs 13 residues. In germline, CDR1 is GTSNPN, CDR2 SVGIG (reference sequence). The CDR3 region has the DNA TGTGCCTGGAGCAGGGACAGGGACTACGAGCAGTACTTC. Encoded protein: CAWSRDRDYEQYF.

This sequence joins TRBV7-8 and TRBJ2-3; possibly TRBD2 for D (7 bases). Germline loops: CDR1 SGHVS, CDR2 FQNEAQ. The CDR3 length is 13 residues. Trimming took 2 bases from V and 7 from J, leaving 10 bases between them. CDR3 amino acids: CASSLRGAYTQYF. As DNA, the CDR3 is TGTGCCAGCAGCTTACGGGGGGCTTATACGCAGTATTTT.

This clone ranks as medium-sized. The chain is built from TRBV15 and TRBJ1-2; 7 bases are shared with TRBD1. With V trimmed by 5 bases and J by 4 bases, 4 bases remained unmatched. Germline V gene data show CDR1 as LNHNV and CDR2 as YYDKDF (reference sequence). This CDR3 is 13 amino acids long. This CDR3 is CATSLGQRYGYTF. CDR3 in DNA: TGTGCCACCAGCCTGGGACAGCGCTATGGCTACACCTTC. Based on the CDR3 plus reference TRBV15 and TRBJ1-2, the full variable domain is DAMVIQNPRYQVTQFGKPVTLSCSQTLNHNVMYWYQQKSSQAPKLLFHYYDKDFNNEADTPDNFQSRRPNTSFCFLDIRSPGLGDTAMYLCATSLGQRYGYTFGSGTRLTVV.

This sequence joins TRBV19 and TRBJ2-1; TRBD2 matches 12 bases. V lost 3 bases, J lost 7 bases, and 7 bases stayed unmatched. Germline CDR1 is LNHDA and CDR2 is SQIVND (reference sequence). This CDR3 comprises 16 residues. The CDR3 coding sequence is TGTGCCAGTAGTATTCTGAGGACTAGCGGGATGAATGAGCAGTTCTTC. This translates into CASSILRTSGMNEQFF.

This sequence joins TRBV25-1 and TRBJ1-2; 7 bases match TRBD1. This CDR3 spans 14 amino acids. The V and J ends lost 2 bases and 4 bases, in that order; junction bases with no gene match: 4. Germline values: CDR1 MGHDK, CDR2 SYGVNS. CDR3 sequence (DNA): TGTGCCAGCAGTGAACAAGGGACAGCCTATGGCTACACCTTC. It translates to CASSEQGTAYGYTF.

The chain is built from TRBV7-2 and TRBJ2-3, with 8 bases that match TRBD2. V lost 4 bases and J lost 5; bases outside the gene matches: 5. CDR1 and CDR2 from the germline V gene are SGHTA and FQGNSA. The CDR3 has 14 amino acids. The DNA for the CDR3 is TGTGCCAGCAGCTCGGCGGGAGGAAAAGATACGCAGTATTTT. This sequence encodes CASSSAGGKDTQYF.

The chain combines TRBV12-2 with TRBJ2-7; the listed D gene, TRBD1, was not tested against the DNA. TRBV12-2 is classified as a pseudogene. The CDR3 is 17 residues long. As DNA, the CDR3 is TGTGCAAGTCGCTTACCCGAACCGGGACAGGGTCCTTACGAGCAGTACTTC. It is translated as CASRLPEPGQGPYEQYF.

This clone appeared a few times. The chain links TRBV4-1 to TRBJ2-7; D is unclear. The V end was cut by 0 bases, the J end by 5 bases, with 8 bases between. The V gene's germline CDR1 is MGHRA and CDR2 YSYEKL. The CDR3 contains 13 residues. This CDR3 reads CASSQDPQDEQYF. DNA of the CDR3: TGCGCCAGCAGCCAAGATCCTCAGGACGAGCAGTACTTC.

The CDR3 sequence is CASSDLDRDQETQYF. The CDR3 DNA is TGTGCCAGCAGTGATTTGGACAGGGACCAAGAGACCCAGTACTTC. This chain joins TRBV25-1 and TRBJ2-5; 8 bases line up with TRBD1. J lost 0 bases, V lost 3 bases, and 3 bases had no gene match. The CDR3 loop spans 15 amino acids. The germline gives CDR1 MGHDK, CDR2 SYGVNS.

V usage is TRBV9 and J usage is TRBJ2-5; 8 positions match TRBD2. The J call may be in error: the DNA end matches TRBJ2-7 better. CDR1 is SGDLS, CDR2 YYNGEE, per germline. This CDR3 spans 13 amino acids. In nucleotides, the CDR3 is TGTGCCAGCAGTAGTCGGGGGGGCTCCGAGCAGTACTTC. Encoded protein: CASSSRGGSEQYF.

The chain joins TRBV7-6 to TRBJ1-2; a weak D match, TRBD1 (5 bases). The CDR3 runs 15 residues. V dropped 0 bases and J dropped 5 bases, with 13 bases sitting between them. The germline V gene encodes CDR1 SGHVS and CDR2 FNYEAQ. CDR3 sequence reads: CASSLAAGIGYGYTF. CDR3 bases: TGTGCCAGCAGCTTAGCGGCAGGGATAGGGTATGGCTACACCTTC. The full variable domain, in which reference TRBV7-6 and TRBJ1-2 provide the parts outside the CDR3, is GAGVSQSPRYKVTKRGQDVALRCDPISGHVSLYWYRQALGQGPEFLTYFNYEAQQDKSGLPNDRFSAERPEGSISTLTIQRTEQRDSAMYRCASSLAAGIGYGYTFGSGTRLTVV.

The rearrangement links TRBV2 to TRBJ2-5; TRBD1 matches at 9 bases. From germline, CDR1 is SNHLY and CDR2 FYNNEI. This CDR3 is 21 amino acids long. J gave up 0 bases and V 3 bases, and 20 bases lay outside the gene matches. CDR3: CASSDLVSPIRDRENQETQYF. The CDR3 DNA sequence: TGTGCCAGCAGTGATTTGGTCAGTCCTATTCGGGACAGGGAAAACCAAGAGACCCAGTACTTC.

This clone was seen only once. The gene calls are TRBV7-2 and TRBJ1-1, with 8 bases identical to TRBD1. The CDR3 consists of 13 residues. V shed 6 bases, J shed 1 base, and the junction held 1 base outside the gene matches. CDR1 and CDR2 from the germline V gene are SGHTA and FQGNSA. The CDR3 DNA follows: TGTGCCAGCAGGGACAGGGAGAACACTGAAGCTTTCTTT. Protein sequence: CASRDRENTEAFF.

J is TRBJ2-1 and V is TRBV6-1, with a possible D match to TRBD2 (6 bases). The germline V gene encodes CDR1 MNHNS and CDR2 SASEGT. V lost 4 bases to trimming and J lost 4 bases, with 17 bases between them. This CDR3 comprises 16 residues. This CDR3 is CASSAQGGASYNEQFF. The DNA of the CDR3 is TGTGCCAGCAGTGCACAAGGCGGGGCATCATACAATGAGCAGTTCTTC.

This CDR3 is CASSESREGVGYTF. The CDR3 DNA reads TGCGCCAGCAGTGAGTCCCGAGAAGGGGTTGGCTACACCTTC. This chain links TRBV10-2 with TRBJ1-2, with D maybe TRBD1 (5 bases). Germline V gene sequence: CDR1 WSHSY, CDR2 SAAADI. Trimming removed 0 bases from V and 7 bases from J, with 12 bases in between. CDR3 size: 14 residues.

The chain recombines TRBV29-1 with TRBJ2-2; TRBD1 might be the D (7 bases). CDR3 length equals 14 residues. Germline V gene sequence: CDR1 SQVTM, CDR2 ANQGSEA. Deletions cut 4 bases from V and 4 bases from J, with 13 bases between. The CDR3, as DNA: TGCAGCGTTGGGGCAGGGGGGTTCACCGGGGAGCTGTTTTTT. Translating it yields CSVGAGGFTGELFF.

The V call is TRBV7-3, the J call TRBJ2-5, with a possible D match to TRBD2 (7 bases). Trimming removed 1 base at V and 5 bases at J, with 17 bases between. The CDR3 has 16 amino acids. Germline CDR1 is SGHTA and CDR2 is FQGTGA. CDR3 sequence (DNA): TGTGCCAGCAGCTTAAGTTCTGGGGGGGGCGGGGAGACCCAGTACTTC. It codes for CASSLSSGGGGETQYF.

This chain links TRBV6-1 with TRBJ1-1; 11 positions match TRBD1. Germline trimming cut 6 bases from V and 8 bases from J; bases unmatched to any gene: 5. This CDR3 has 13 amino acids. Germline values: CDR1 MNHNS, CDR2 SASEGT. The CDR3 reads CASSAGTGGEAFF. In nucleotides, the CDR3 is TGTGCCAGCAGCGCTGGGACAGGGGGGGAAGCTTTCTTT.

V usage is TRBV28 and J usage is TRBJ2-5; perhaps TRBD2 as D (6 bases). Germline V lookup: CDR1 MDHEN, CDR2 SYDVKM. V lost 5 bases, J lost 4 bases, and 20 bases lay in between. The CDR3 contains 16 residues. The chain's CDR3 is CASSGGVLTDIETQYF. CDR3 nucleotide sequence: TGTGCCAGCAGTGGAGGGGTTCTGACGGATATAGAGACCCAGTACTTC. Complete variable domain (other parts from reference TRBV28 and TRBJ2-5): DVKVTQSSRYLVKRTGEKVFLECVQDMDHENMFWYRQDPGLGLRLIYFSYDVKMKEKGDIPEGYSVSREKKERFSLILESASTNQTSMYLCASSGGVLTDIETQYFGPGTRLLVL.

The CDR3 here is CASSLARGQNYGYTF. CDR3 sequence (DNA): TGTGCCAGCAGCTTGGCCCGGGGACAAAACTATGGCTACACCTTC. V gene TRBV7-2 combines with J gene TRBJ1-2, with D perhaps matching TRBD1 (6 bases). CDR3 length: 15 amino acids. Trimming left V 3 bases short and J 2 bases short, with 13 bases between. CDR1 is SGHTA, CDR2 FQGNSA, per germline.

The J gene is TRBJ1-4, the V gene TRBV30; 9 nucleotides line up with TRBD1. In germline, CDR1 is GTSNPN, CDR2 SVGIG (reference sequence). The CDR3 totals 15 residues. J gave up 1 base and V 4 bases, and 4 bases lay outside the gene matches. Here the CDR3 reads CAWTRDRVTNEKLFF. CDR3 in DNA: TGTGCCTGGACCCGGGACAGGGTAACTAATGAAAAACTGTTTTTT.

V usage is TRBV4-1 and J usage is TRBJ1-2; maybe TRBD1 (5 bases). Per germline, CDR1 MGHRA and CDR2 YSYEKL. V was cut by 4 bases and J by 3 bases, with 9 bases left in between. This CDR3 has 13 residues. The CDR3 nucleotides read TGCGCCAGCAGCCGGGACTTGGACTATGGCTACACCTTC. It codes for CASSRDLDYGYTF.

V usage is TRBV19 and J usage is TRBJ2-3; 8 bases match TRBD2. Germline V gives CDR1 LNHDA, CDR2 SQIVND (reference sequence). This CDR3 region has 16 residues. The trim removed 5 bases at V and 5 bases at J, leaving 12 bases unmatched. The CDR3 region has the DNA TGTGCCAGTAGTCCCGTCCAGCGGGGGTTTTTAGATACGCAGTATTTT. Translated: CASSPVQRGFLDTQYF.

V is TRBV6-5 and J is TRBJ1-2; 7 bases line up with TRBD1. CDR3 size: 14 residues. V gave up 8 bases and J gave up 3 bases; unmatched junction bases: 9. Looked up from germline, CDR1 is MNHEY and CDR2 is SVGAGI. The CDR3: CASRPPGTDYGYTF. The CDR3 region has the DNA TGTGCCAGCCGACCCCCCGGGACAGACTATGGCTACACCTTC.

The chain combines TRBV6-6 with TRBJ1-5, with a tentative D call TRBD1 (6 bases). Trimming left V 5 bases short and J 0 bases short, with 14 bases between. CDR1 is MNHNY, CDR2 SVGAGI, per germline (reference sequence). The CDR3 totals 16 residues. The CDR3 loop is CASSRGSSSSNQPQHF. CDR3 sequence (DNA): TGTGCCAGCAGTAGGGGGTCCTCCAGTAGCAATCAGCCCCAGCATTTT.

This clone was found a few times. The chain is built from TRBV5-1 and TRBJ2-7; 8 positions agree with TRBD2. This CDR3 has 19 residues. Per germline, CDR1 SGHRS and CDR2 YFSETQ. V lost 0 bases and J lost 4; bases outside the gene matches: 18. CDR3 residues: CASSLAGGSGLAAGYEQYF. The CDR3 region has the DNA TGCGCCAGCAGCTTGGCGGGGGGGTCTGGACTAGCCGCCGGTTACGAGCAGTACTTC.

CDR3 region: CASSETGSGAEAFF. CDR3 nucleotides: TGTGCCAGCAGTGAAACTGGGAGTGGAGCTGAAGCTTTCTTT. V usage is TRBV6-1 and J usage is TRBJ1-1; D gene ambiguous. The CDR3 has 14 residues. Germline V lookup: CDR1 MNHNS, CDR2 SASEGT. V was pared by 2 bases and J by 6 bases, with 13 bases between.

The rearrangement links TRBV15 to TRBJ1-5; D possibly corresponds to TRBD1 (6 bases). The CDR3 totals 15 residues. The germline V and J ends were trimmed by 3 bases and 3 bases, with 12 bases remaining between them. CDR1 and CDR2 (germline): LNHNV, YYDKDF (reference sequence). CDR3 nucleotides: TGTGCCACCAGCAGGATACAGGGACCCAATCAGCCCCAGCATTTT. It codes for CATSRIQGPNQPQHF.